The present T cell receptor (beta chain) was sequenced within a study of monozygotic twins with inflammatory bowel disease. General study results and limits: People with IBD had fewer clonotypes in common with others than healthy twins did, especially with disease activity.

TCRdb re-analyzed the 5' RACE reads; it lists each CDR3 protein once, without DNA. This table holds some 100,000 distinct CDR3 sequences. With respect to this clonotype: Its antigen remains unidentified.

The sequence came from a human donor with ulcerative colitis or Crohn's disease, or a healthy co-twin of an affected twin (not recorded which). Sequencing input: blood.

CDR3 sequence reads: CASSPGTSLSYEQYF. The V gene is TRBV18, the J gene TRBJ2-7; the TRBD2 assignment by TCRdb is unverifiable without DNA. The CDR3 sequence is 15 residues long. Looked up from germline, CDR1 is KGHSH and CDR2 is LQKENI. Drawing the rest from reference TRBV18 and TRBJ2-7, the complete variable domain is NAGVMQNPRHLVRRRGQEARLRCSPMKGHSHVYWYRQLPEEGLKFMVYLQKENIIDESGMPKERFSAEFPKEGPSILRIQQVVRGDSAAYFCASSPGTSLSYEQYFGPGTRLTVT.